Each of the 27 T cell receptor beta chains below was sequenced from the same sample in a study of OX40 agonist ivuxolimab in advanced cancers. Sequenced by immunoSEQ multiplex PCR; TCRdb stores in-frame clones only, minus some. The sample shows about 67,000 clones, 91% of them seen only once. The input for sequencing was CD4+ or CD8+ T cells sorted from blood, taken in a trial of the OX40 agonist ivuxolimab. The source is an adult with an advanced solid tumor such as melanoma, head and neck, liver or kidney cancer.

This clone showed up just once. The J gene is TRBJ2-2, the V gene TRBV11-3; TRBD2 matches 9 bases. This CDR3 spans 13 amino acids. With V trimmed by 5 bases and J by 6 bases, 1 base remained unmatched. Germline V CDR1 and CDR2: SGHNT, YENEEA. CDR3: CASSRGGAGELFF. The CDR3 DNA is TGTGCCAGCAGCCGCGGGGGGGCCGGGGAGCTGTTTTTT.

The chain combines TRBV28 with TRBJ2-3; TRBD1 or TRBD2 may be the D gene (5 bases each). The germline gives CDR1 MDHEN, CDR2 SYDVKM. Trimming took 2 bases from V and 0 from J, leaving 9 bases between them. The CDR3 runs to 15 residues. CDR3 bases: TGTGCCAGCAGTTTAGGGGGATCCAGCACAGATACGCAGTATTTT. Encoded protein: CASSLGGSSTDTQYF.

The chain has TRBV5-6 and TRBJ1-1; 7 positions match TRBD1. The V gene's germline CDR1 is SGHDT and CDR2 YYEEEE. The V gene end was trimmed by 4 bases and the J gene end by 0 bases; junction bases not matched to a gene: 9. This CDR3 has 16 amino acids. The CDR3 reads CASSRNDRALNTEAFF. CDR3 DNA sequence: TGTGCCAGCAGCAGGAACGACAGGGCCTTGAACACTGAAGCTTTCTTT.

The V gene is TRBV5-1, the J gene TRBJ1-2; possible D gene TRBD1, 6 bases. Germline V gene sequence: CDR1 SGHRS, CDR2 YFSETQ. V lost 4 bases to trimming and J lost 8 bases, with 18 bases between them. The CDR3 runs 14 residues. CDR3 sequence reads: CASSVTGSEGGYTF. CDR3 nucleotide sequence: TGCGCCAGCAGCGTAACAGGGAGTGAGGGGGGCTACACCTTC.

The chain is built from TRBV11-2 and TRBJ2-3; 11 bases fit TRBD2. Germline V gene sequence: CDR1 SGHAT, CDR2 FQNNGV. This CDR3 comprises 15 residues. J was trimmed by 4 bases and V by 6 bases; bases with no gene match: 6. The CDR3 sequence is CASSLAGGLADTQYF. In nucleotides, the CDR3 is TGTGCCAGCAGTCTAGCGGGGGGCCTCGCAGATACGCAGTATTTT.

The chain has TRBV10-3 and TRBJ1-5; tentatively, D is TRBD1 (5 bases). The CDR3 covers 13 residues. Germline CDR1 is ENHRY and CDR2 is SYGVKD. The V end lost 3 bases, the J end lost 7 bases, and 10 bases lay between the germline ends. The CDR3 nucleotides are TGTGCCATCAGTGATTTGGGGGAACAGCCCCAGCATTTT. The encoded protein is CAISDLGEQPQHF.

The chain's CDR3 is CASSPPGGETQYF. The CDR3 nucleotides are TGTGCCAGCTCACCACCGGGTGGCGAGACCCAGTACTTC. The chain combines TRBV18 with TRBJ2-5; D is unresolved. Germline V CDR1 and CDR2: KGHSH, LQKENI. V was cut by 0 bases and J by 5 bases, with 7 bases left in between. The length of the CDR3 is 13 residues.

The rearrangement links TRBV18 to TRBJ2-5; no reliable D call. Germline V gene data show CDR1 as KGHSH and CDR2 as LQKENI. This CDR3 has 13 residues. V was cut by 2 bases and J by 1 base, with 5 bases left in between. CDR3 sequence: CASSPKGQETQYF. DNA for the CDR3: TGTGCCAGCTCACCAAAGGGCCAAGAGACCCAGTACTTC. Full variable domain (remainder filled in from reference TRBV18 and TRBJ2-5): NAGVMQNPRHLVRRRGQEARLRCSPMKGHSHVYWYRQLPEEGLKFMVYLQKENIIDESGMPKERFSAEFPKEGPSILRIQQVVRGDSAAYFCASSPKGQETQYFGPGTRLLVL.

The CDR3 bases are TGCGCCAGCAAGGGAGGCAGCTCTAACTATGGCTACACCTTC. It encodes CASKGGSSNYGYTF. V is TRBV5-1 and J is TRBJ1-2; D call uncertain. V was clipped by 6 bases and J by 0 bases, with 12 bases between them. This CDR3 has 14 residues. Looked up from germline, CDR1 is SGHRS and CDR2 is YFSETQ.

The chain carries TRBV18 and TRBJ1-1, with D perhaps matching TRBD1 (6 bases). Trimming removed 1 base from V and 0 bases from J, with 12 bases in between. Germline CDR1 is KGHSH and CDR2 is LQKENI. The CDR3 has 16 amino acids. The CDR3 DNA is TGTGCCAGCTCACCACAACCACAGGGCATGAACACTGAAGCTTTCTTT. Protein sequence: CASSPQPQGMNTEAFF.

This clone was detected only once. The V and J genes are TRBV12-5 and TRBJ2-5; perhaps TRBD1 as D (6 bases). Between the trimmed V and J ends, which lost 1 base and 1 base, there was a span of 10 bases. The CDR3 runs 15 residues. Germline lookup yields CDR1 LGHNT and CDR2 FRNRAP. CDR3 in amino acids: CASGLALGAQETQYF. In DNA, the CDR3 is TGTGCTAGTGGTTTGGCCTTGGGGGCCCAAGAGACCCAGTACTTC.

V is TRBV18 and J is TRBJ2-3; D is possibly TRBD1 (5 bases). Germline loops: CDR1 KGHSH, CDR2 LQKENI. The CDR3 covers 15 residues. Trimming cost V 3 bases and J 3 bases, with 13 bases left between them. The CDR3 coding sequence is TGTGCCAGCTCACCGGGGCAGGGTAAAACAGATACGCAGTATTTT. It yields the protein CASSPGQGKTDTQYF.

This clone was observed once. The chain couples TRBV19 to TRBJ2-3; D may be TRBD2 (5 bases). Germline V gives CDR1 LNHDA, CDR2 SQIVND (reference sequence). V was trimmed by 5 bases and J by 5 bases, leaving 14 bases between them. This CDR3 is built from 14 residues. The CDR3 region has the DNA TGTGCCAGTAGTTTCCGGACTGAGGGAGATACGCAGTATTTT. Its protein product is CASSFRTEGDTQYF. Together with reference TRBV19 and TRBJ2-3, the CDR3 gives the full variable domain: DGGITQSPKYLFRKEGQNVTLSCEQNLNHDAMYWYRQDPGQGLRLIYYSQIVNDFQKGDIAEGYSVSREKKESFPLTVTSAQKNPTAFYLCASSFRTEGDTQYFGPGTRLTVL.

The chain has TRBV4-1 and TRBJ1-1; a possible D gene is TRBD1 (5 bases). CDR3 length: 12 residues. Germline V gives CDR1 MGHRA, CDR2 YSYEKL. Trimming took off 4 bases at V and 3 bases at J, with 6 bases between the two ends. The CDR3 sequence is CASSRRDTEAFF. CDR3 nucleotides: TGCGCCAGCAGCCGCAGGGACACTGAAGCTTTCTTT.

The rearrangement uses TRBV27 and TRBJ1-1, with D perhaps TRBD1 (6 bases). CDR1 is MNHEY and CDR2 is SMNVEV in the germline V gene (reference sequence). This CDR3 has 14 amino acids. V lost 5 bases to trimming and J lost 0 bases, with 10 bases between them. The CDR3 protein is CASSAGHLNTEAFF. Here the CDR3 DNA reads TGTGCCAGCAGTGCGGGACACCTGAACACTGAAGCTTTCTTT.

J is TRBJ1-3 and V is TRBV6-5; a possible D gene is TRBD1 (5 bases). CDR3 length: 15 residues. The germline V and J ends were trimmed by 4 bases and 2 bases, with 12 bases remaining between them. Germline CDR1 reads MNHEY; CDR2 reads SVGAGI. CDR3 sequence: CASSSQGYTGNTIYF. The CDR3 DNA reads as TGTGCCAGCAGTTCCCAGGGCTATACTGGAAACACCATATATTTT.

The chain joins TRBV5-1 to TRBJ2-5; 9 positions match TRBD1. CDR1 is SGHRS, CDR2 YFSETQ, per germline. The J segment lost 4 bases and the V segment lost 6 bases, leaving 7 bases of the junction unmatched. CDR3 length equals 14 residues. The CDR3 reads CASTGTGLSETQYF. The CDR3 nucleotides read TGCGCCAGCACCGGGACAGGGTTATCAGAGACCCAGTACTTC.

This clone occurred a few times. The chain uses TRBV30 and TRBJ1-6; 7 nucleotides line up with TRBD1. V was pared by 4 bases and J by 7 bases, with 4 bases of the junction left unmatched. Germline CDR1 and CDR2: GTSNPN and SVGIG (reference sequence). The CDR3 contains 13 residues. Here the CDR3 DNA reads TGTGCCTGGAAGGAGGGGGCGAATTCACCCCTCCACTTT. It encodes CAWKEGANSPLHF.

The V call is TRBV13, the J call TRBJ2-3; D is perhaps TRBD2 (5 bases). The V end lost 6 bases, the J end lost 4 bases, and 14 bases lay between the germline ends. Germline assignment: CDR1 PRHDT and CDR2 FYEKMQ (reference sequence). This CDR3 is 14 amino acids long. CDR3 sequence (DNA): TGTGCCAGCAGTTTGCTAGCCCACTCAGATACGCAGTATTTT. Its translation: CASSLLAHSDTQYF.

The V and J genes are TRBV7-3 and TRBJ2-1; 15 bases match TRBD2. With 5 bases clipped from V and 1 base from J, the junction kept 9 bases outside the gene matches. Germline V gene data show CDR1 as SGHTA and CDR2 as FQGTGA. The CDR3 is 19 amino acids. The CDR3 spells CASSPRGLAGGPSYNEQFF. CDR3 sequence (DNA): TGTGCCAGCAGCCCCCGGGGACTAGCGGGGGGCCCTTCCTACAATGAGCAGTTCTTC. The entire variable domain, with the rest obtained from reference TRBV7-3 and TRBJ2-1, is as follows: GAGVSQTPSNKVTEKGKYVELRCDPISGHTALYWYRQSLGQGPEFLIYFQGTGAADDSGLPNDRFFAVRPEGSVSTLKIQRTERGDSAVYLCASSPRGLAGGPSYNEQFFGPGTRLTVL.

DNA of the CDR3: TGCGCCAGCAGCTTGGTGGCGGGAGGGTGGGGTGAGCAGTTCTTC. Amino acids: CASSLVAGGWGEQFF. The chain carries TRBV5-1 and TRBJ2-1, with 9 bases fitting TRBD2. Germline V gives CDR1 SGHRS, CDR2 YFSETQ. The length of the CDR3 is 15 residues. Trimming took 0 bases from V and 9 from J; bases not matched to a gene: 7.

The chain has TRBV5-4 and TRBJ2-7; D gene ambiguous. Germline V lookup: CDR1 SGHNT, CDR2 YYREEE (reference sequence). The CDR3 has 14 amino acids. Trimming removed 2 bases at V and 3 bases at J, with 12 bases between. DNA for the CDR3: TGTGCCAGCAGCTTAAGTGGCACCCGCTACGAGCAGTACTTC. Encoded protein: CASSLSGTRYEQYF.

J is TRBJ1-1 and V is TRBV4-1; possibly TRBD1 for D (6 bases). The CDR3 runs to 15 residues. Germline CDR1 is MGHRA and CDR2 is YSYEKL. The germline V and J ends were trimmed by 2 bases and 4 bases, with 14 bases remaining between them. The CDR3 nucleotides are TGCGCCAGCAGCCAAACAGGGACGGGGCGCACTGAAGCTTTCTTT. Translating it yields CASSQTGTGRTEAFF.

The CDR3 DNA reads TGTGCCTGGAGGGGGGAGGCAGGGCTTGGGAATGAGCAGTTCTTC. Its translation: CAWRGEAGLGNEQFF. The rearrangement links TRBV30 to TRBJ2-1; D is perhaps TRBD2 (6 bases). The germline CDR1 and CDR2 sequences are GTSNPN and SVGIG (reference sequence). This CDR3 region has 15 residues. Between the trimmed V and J ends, which lost 3 bases and 7 bases, there was a span of 19 bases.

The gene calls are TRBV18 and TRBJ1-1; D is unclear. Per the germline V gene, CDR1 is KGHSH and CDR2 is LQKENI. Trimming pared 3 bases from V and 0 bases from J, leaving 8 bases between. The CDR3 is 14 residues long. CDR3 nucleotide sequence: TGTGCCAGCTCACCGTTTCATATGAACACTGAAGCTTTCTTT. Translating it yields CASSPFHMNTEAFF.

The chain has TRBV6-5 and TRBJ1-1, with a tentative D call TRBD1 (5 bases). Germline V lookup: CDR1 MNHEY, CDR2 SVGAGI. This CDR3 region has 11 residues. Deletions cut 6 bases from V and 5 bases from J, with 7 bases between. The CDR3 region is CASRGETEAFF. CDR3 nucleotide sequence: TGTGCCAGCAGAGGGGAAACTGAAGCTTTCTTT.

In its sample, this clone was seen once. V usage is TRBV18 and J usage is TRBJ2-7, with D perhaps given as TRBD1 or TRBD2 (6 bases each). Germline CDR1 is KGHSH and CDR2 is LQKENI. V lost 1 base to trimming and J lost 7 bases, with 14 bases between them. The CDR3 loop spans 14 amino acids. CDR3 sequence (DNA): TGTGCCAGCTCACCACTTCCCGGGGGCGGAGAGCAGTACTTC. It specifies CASSPLPGGGEQYF.